The 15 T cell receptor beta chains below come from one sample, sequenced in a study of blood T cell repertoires in COVID-19 (dated by TCRdb to 2018 to 2021). Library preparation employed the immunoSEQ multiplex PCR assay. Drawn from immuneACCESS, this table holds only the in-frame rearrangements with V and J called that TCRdb kept. Clones are partly lost; checked studies trace under half to an unresolved V gene and leave the rest unexplained. The sample table holds about 200,000 clones, of which 70% to 90% were seen once. Jointly, the top ten make up 2.2% of the sample. The sample comprised peripheral blood. These receptors were obtained from a man aged 25 to 40 who had recovered from COVID-19.

This chain joins TRBV3-1 (or the pseudogene TRBV3-2) and TRBJ2-7, with a tentative D call TRBD2 (6 bases). The CDR3 totals 15 residues. V gave up 5 bases and J gave up 0 bases, with 14 bases separating them. Germline V gene sequence: CDR1 LGHDT, CDR2 YNNKEL (reference sequence). CDR3 nucleotide sequence: TGTGCCAGCAGCGGCCGGGACTTATTCTCCTACGAGCAGTACTTC. Its protein product is CASSGRDLFSYEQYF.

This rearrangement joins TRBV18 to TRBJ1-2; 7 bases line up with TRBD1. The V and J ends lost 5 bases and 5 bases, in that order; junction bases with no gene match: 5. The V gene's germline CDR1 is KGHSH and CDR2 LQKENI. The CDR3 has 13 amino acids. This CDR3 reads CASSVDRLYGYTF. The CDR3 DNA is TGTGCCAGCTCAGTGGACAGGCTGTATGGCTACACCTTC.

Written as DNA, the CDR3 is TGTGCCAGCAGTGATCACAGGGCAACTAATGAAAAACTGTTTTTT. It is translated as CASSDHRATNEKLFF. V is TRBV25-1 and J is TRBJ1-4, with a tentative D call TRBD1 (6 bases). V dropped 3 bases and J dropped 0 bases, with 8 bases sitting between them. The CDR3 has 15 amino acids. CDR1 is MGHDK, CDR2 SYGVNS, per germline.

CDR3: CASISGDRAYSYNEQFF. CDR3 sequence (DNA): TGTGCCAGCATCTCGGGGGACAGGGCCTACTCCTACAATGAGCAGTTCTTC. The rearrangement joins TRBV28 to TRBJ2-1; 9 positions match TRBD1. V lost 7 bases, J lost 0 bases, and 10 bases stayed unmatched. CDR1 is MDHEN, CDR2 SYDVKM, per germline. The CDR3 spans 17 residues.

The chain employs TRBV10-1 and TRBJ2-7; D gene uncertain. V lost 4 bases and J lost 5, with 9 bases in between. Per the germline V gene, CDR1 is WNHNN and CDR2 is SYGVQD (reference sequence). The CDR3 runs 12 residues. The CDR3 DNA reads TGCGCCAGCAGTGCGGGTTTGGACGAGCAGTACTTC. Translation gives CASSAGLDEQYF.

In its sample, this clone was seen once. The chain is built from TRBV7-2 and TRBJ2-3; TRBD2 aligns across 9 bases. There are 15 residues in the CDR3. V dropped 1 base and J dropped 1; count of bases not matched to a gene: 0. In germline, CDR1 is SGHTA, CDR2 FQGNSA. The CDR3 spells CASSLVAGGTDTQYF. DNA for the CDR3: TGTGCCAGCAGCTTAGTAGCGGGGGGCACAGATACGCAGTATTTT.

The chain carries TRBV27 and TRBJ2-7; D possibly corresponds to TRBD2 (6 bases). This CDR3 contains 13 residues. The V end was cut by 2 bases, the J end by 7 bases, with 12 bases between. The germline gives CDR1 MNHEY, CDR2 SMNVEV (reference sequence). CDR3 protein: CASSLRGFGEQYF. In DNA, the CDR3 is TGTGCCAGCAGTTTACGGGGGTTCGGTGAGCAGTACTTC.

This clone was seen once. V is TRBV7-9 and J is TRBJ1-1; possibly TRBD1 for D (6 bases). V dropped 4 bases and J dropped 5 bases, with 14 bases sitting between them. This CDR3 is 14 amino acids long. Germline lookup yields CDR1 SEHNR and CDR2 FQNEAQ (reference sequence). CDR3 nucleotides: TGTGCCAGCAGCTCCGTAGGGGGTGAGACTGAAGCTTTCTTT. Its translation is CASSSVGGETEAFF.

V is TRBV18 and J is TRBJ1-6; TRBD1 agrees at 8 bases. Per the germline V gene, CDR1 is KGHSH and CDR2 is LQKENI. The CDR3 is 15 amino acids. The J segment lost 10 bases and the V segment lost 0 bases, leaving 5 bases of the junction unmatched. Written as DNA, the CDR3 is TGTGCCAGCTCACCACCGGACAGGGTGGGCTCACCCCTCCACTTT. This gives the protein CASSPPDRVGSPLHF.

The chain combines TRBV9 with TRBJ1-2, with D possibly TRBD1 on 6 matching bases. CDR3 length: 13 residues. Germline V CDR1 and CDR2: SGDLS, YYNGEE. V dropped 4 bases and J dropped 2 bases, with 9 bases sitting between them. The CDR3: CASSQTGNYGYTF. Here the CDR3 DNA reads TGTGCCAGCAGCCAAACAGGGAACTATGGCTACACCTTC.

This sequence joins TRBV29-1 and TRBJ1-2; 7 bases agree with TRBD1. The CDR3 sequence is 14 residues long. Trimming took 4 bases from V and 4 from J; bases not matched to a gene: 9. Germline V CDR1 and CDR2: SQVTM, ANQGSEA. The CDR3: CSVVGQARGYGYTF. CDR3 DNA: TGCAGCGTTGTCGGACAGGCCAGAGGCTATGGCTACACCTTC.

This chain joins TRBV6-1 and TRBJ1-5; D might be TRBD1 (5 bases). This CDR3 has 16 amino acids. Looked up from germline, CDR1 is MNHNS and CDR2 is SASEGT. V lost 4 bases to trimming and J lost 2 bases, with 15 bases between them. Here the CDR3 reads CASSGGGGRGNQPQHF. In DNA, the CDR3 is TGTGCCAGCAGTGGGGGGGGAGGCAGGGGCAATCAGCCCCAGCATTTT.

This chain joins TRBV19 and TRBJ2-5; tentatively, D is TRBD1 (5 bases). The CDR3 contains 14 residues. Trimming stripped 5 bases from V and 1 base from J, with 11 bases between. Germline lookup yields CDR1 LNHDA and CDR2 SQIVND (reference sequence). Here the CDR3 DNA reads TGTGCCAGTAGTCCTCAGGGCCCCCAAGAGACCCAGTACTTC. Its translation is CASSPQGPQETQYF.

The chain has TRBV6-1 and TRBJ2-7, with D possibly matching TRBD2 (6 bases). The CDR3 sequence is 15 residues long. The ends were cut back, 5 bases at V and 3 bases at J, with 17 bases in the middle. Germline V CDR1 and CDR2: MNHNS, SASEGT. CDR3 residues: CASSRELPRGYEQYF. DNA for the CDR3: TGTGCCAGCAGTCGGGAGCTCCCCCGAGGCTACGAGCAGTACTTC.

The CDR3 sequence: CASSVDGGTLNEQYF. The DNA of the CDR3 is TGTGCCAGCAGCGTTGACGGGGGGACCCTTAACGAGCAGTACTTC. The chain combines TRBV9 with TRBJ2-7; 7 positions agree with TRBD2. CDR3 length equals 15 residues. Per germline, CDR1 SGDLS and CDR2 YYNGEE. Trimming at V came to 2 bases and at J to 5 bases, leaving 10 bases not matched to a gene.